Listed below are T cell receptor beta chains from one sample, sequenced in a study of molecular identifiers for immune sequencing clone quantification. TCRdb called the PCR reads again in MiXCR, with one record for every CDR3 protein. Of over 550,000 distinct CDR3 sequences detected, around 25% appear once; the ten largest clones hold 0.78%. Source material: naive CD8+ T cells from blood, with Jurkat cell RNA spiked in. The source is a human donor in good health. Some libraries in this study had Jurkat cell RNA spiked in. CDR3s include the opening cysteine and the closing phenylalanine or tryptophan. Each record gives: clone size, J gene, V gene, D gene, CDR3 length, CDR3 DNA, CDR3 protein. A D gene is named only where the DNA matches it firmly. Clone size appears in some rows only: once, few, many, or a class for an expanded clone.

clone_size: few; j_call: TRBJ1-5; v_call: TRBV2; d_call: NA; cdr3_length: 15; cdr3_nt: TGTGCCAGCAGTGGTCGGGACGTGGGGGATCAGCCCCAGCATTTT; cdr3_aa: CASSGRDVGDQPQHF
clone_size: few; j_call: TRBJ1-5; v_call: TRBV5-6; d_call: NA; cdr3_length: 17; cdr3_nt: TGTGCCAGCAGCCTCAGAAGGGACCCGTATAGCAATCAGCCCCAGCATTTT; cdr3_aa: CASSLRRDPYSNQPQHF
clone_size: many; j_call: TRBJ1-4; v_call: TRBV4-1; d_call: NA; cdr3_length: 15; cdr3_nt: TGCGCCAGCAGCCAAGAAGACAGAGAGAATGAAAAACTGTTTTTT; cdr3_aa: CASSQEDRENEKLFF
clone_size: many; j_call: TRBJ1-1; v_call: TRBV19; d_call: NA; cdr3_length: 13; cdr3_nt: TGTGCCAGTAGTGCAGGGGTCGGAACTGAAGCTTTCTTT; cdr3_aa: CASSAGVGTEAFF
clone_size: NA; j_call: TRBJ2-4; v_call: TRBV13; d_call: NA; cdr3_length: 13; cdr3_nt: TGTGCCAGCAGCGACCGGGGAGGAGACATTCAGTACTTC; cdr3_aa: CASSDRGGDIQYF
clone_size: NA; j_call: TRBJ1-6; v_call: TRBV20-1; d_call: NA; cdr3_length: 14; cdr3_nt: TGCAGTGCTAGCCCTACAAGGCTTTGGTCACCCCTCCACTTT; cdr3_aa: CSASPTRLWSPLHF
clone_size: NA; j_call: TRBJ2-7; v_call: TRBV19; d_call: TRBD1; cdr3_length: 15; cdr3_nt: TGTGCCTGTAGTGCAGCAGGGGGCTCCGGCTACGAGCAGTACTTC; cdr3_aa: CACSAAGGSGYEQYF
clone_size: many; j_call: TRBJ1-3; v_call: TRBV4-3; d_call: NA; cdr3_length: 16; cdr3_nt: TGCGCCAGCAGCCAGGAAACAGGGATCTCTGGAAACACCATATATTTT; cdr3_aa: CASSQETGISGNTIYF
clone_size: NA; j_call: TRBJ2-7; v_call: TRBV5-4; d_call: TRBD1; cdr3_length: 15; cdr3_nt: TGTGCCAGCAGCTCCGGGTTGACAGGGACCTACGAGCAGTACTTC; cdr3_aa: CASSSGLTGTYEQYF
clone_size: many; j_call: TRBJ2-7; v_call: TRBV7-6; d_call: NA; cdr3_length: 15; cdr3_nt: TGTGCCAGCAGCTTAGAATACACAGGGCCGGGGGAGCAGTACTTC; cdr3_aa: CASSLEYTGPGEQYF
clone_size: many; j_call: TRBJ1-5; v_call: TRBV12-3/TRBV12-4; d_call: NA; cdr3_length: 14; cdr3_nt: TGTGCCAGCAGTTTTCATCAGGGCAATCAGCCCCAGCATTTT; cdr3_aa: CASSFHQGNQPQHF
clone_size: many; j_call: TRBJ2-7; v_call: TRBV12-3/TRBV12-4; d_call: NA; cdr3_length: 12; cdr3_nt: TGTGCCAGCAGCGAGACCCGAGGGGAGCAGTACTTC; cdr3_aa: CASSETRGEQYF
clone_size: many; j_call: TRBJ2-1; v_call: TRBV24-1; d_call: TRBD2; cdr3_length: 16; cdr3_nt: TGTGCCACCAGTGATTTGCTTGCGGGAGGGCCAGATGAGCAGTTCTTC; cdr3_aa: CATSDLLAGGPDEQFF
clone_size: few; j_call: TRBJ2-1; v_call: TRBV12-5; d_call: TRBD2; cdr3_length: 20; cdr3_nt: TGTGCTAGTGGTTTGGTCACGTCCTATAGCGGGGGGGCCCCCTACAATGAGCAGTTCTTC; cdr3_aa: CASGLVTSYSGGAPYNEQFF
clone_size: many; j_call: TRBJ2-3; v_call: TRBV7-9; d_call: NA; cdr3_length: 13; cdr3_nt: TGTGCCAGCAGCTTAGTCCGTGAAGATACGCAGTATTTT; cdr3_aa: CASSLVREDTQYF
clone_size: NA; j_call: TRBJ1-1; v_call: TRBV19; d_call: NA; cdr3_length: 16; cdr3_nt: TGTGCCAGTAGTATAGATCCTTCGGGCATGAGCACTGAAGCTTTCTTT; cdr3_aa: CASSIDPSGMSTEAFF
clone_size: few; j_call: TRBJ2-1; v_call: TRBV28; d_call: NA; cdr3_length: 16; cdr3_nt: TGTGCCAGCTCACTCCCTGACCACCTGAACATTTGGGGGCAGTTCTTC; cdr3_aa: CASSLPDHLNIWGQFF
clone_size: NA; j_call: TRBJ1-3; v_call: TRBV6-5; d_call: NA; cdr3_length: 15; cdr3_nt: TGTGCCAGCAGTTACACCCAACCCTCTGGAAAAACCATATATTTT; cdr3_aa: CASSYTQPSGKTIYF
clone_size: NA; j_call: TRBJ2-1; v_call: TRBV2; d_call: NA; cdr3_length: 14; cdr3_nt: TGTGCCAGCAGTGATCTTAACAGCTACAATGAGCAGTTCTTC; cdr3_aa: CASSDLNSYNEQFF
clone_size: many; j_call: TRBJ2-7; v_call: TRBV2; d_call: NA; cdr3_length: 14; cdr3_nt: TGTGCCAGCAGTGCCCAGGGCCCGTCCTACGAGCAGTACTTC; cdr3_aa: CASSAQGPSYEQYF
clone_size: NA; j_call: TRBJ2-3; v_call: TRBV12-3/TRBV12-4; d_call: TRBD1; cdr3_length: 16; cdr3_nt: TGTGCCAGCAGCGGAGAGACGGGACAGGTCACAGATACGCAGTATTTT; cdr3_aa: CASSGETGQVTDTQYF
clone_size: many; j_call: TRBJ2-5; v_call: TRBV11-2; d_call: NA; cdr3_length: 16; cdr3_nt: TGTGCCAGCAGCTTAGCGGTTTTCGGGGGCCAAGAGACCCAGTACTTC; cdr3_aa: CASSLAVFGGQETQYF
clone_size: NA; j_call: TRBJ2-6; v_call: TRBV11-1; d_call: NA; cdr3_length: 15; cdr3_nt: TGTGCCAGCAGCTTAAGCAGCTCTGGGGCCAACGCCCTGACTTTC; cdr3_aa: CASSLSSSGANALTF
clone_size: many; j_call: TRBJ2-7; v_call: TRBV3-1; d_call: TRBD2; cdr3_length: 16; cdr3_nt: TGTGCCAGCAGCCCAGCGGGACCGGCCCCCTCCTACGAGCAGTACTTC; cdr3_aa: CASSPAGPAPSYEQYF
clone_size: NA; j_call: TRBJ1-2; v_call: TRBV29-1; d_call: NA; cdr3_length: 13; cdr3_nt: TGCAGCGGTGGGCAGGGGCCTAACTATGGCTACACCTTC; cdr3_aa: CSGGQGPNYGYTF
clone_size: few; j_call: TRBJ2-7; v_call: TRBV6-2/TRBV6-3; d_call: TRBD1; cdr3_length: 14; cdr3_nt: TGTGCCAGCAGTGACGGGACAGGGGGCGTCGAGCAGTACTTC; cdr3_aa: CASSDGTGGVEQYF
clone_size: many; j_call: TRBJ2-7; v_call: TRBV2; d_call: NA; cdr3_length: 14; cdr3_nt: TGTGCCAGCACTCCGACGGACCGCTCCTACGAGCAGTACTTC; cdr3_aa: CASTPTDRSYEQYF
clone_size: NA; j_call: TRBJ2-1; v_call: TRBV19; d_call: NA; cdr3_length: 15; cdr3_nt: TGTGCCAGTAATAGTGGGCCTTTTTCCTACAATGAGCAGTTCTTC; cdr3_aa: CASNSGPFSYNEQFF
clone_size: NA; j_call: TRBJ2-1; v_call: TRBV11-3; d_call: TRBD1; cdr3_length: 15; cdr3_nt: TGTGCCAGCAGCTTAGAGAGGGGGCTCGACAATGAGCAGTTCTTC; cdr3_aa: CASSLERGLDNEQFF
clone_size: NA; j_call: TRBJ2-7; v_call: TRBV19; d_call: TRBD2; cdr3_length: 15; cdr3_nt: TGTGCCAGTAGTATAGGGGCTAGCGGAGAATACGAGCAGTACTTC; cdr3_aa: CASSIGASGEYEQYF
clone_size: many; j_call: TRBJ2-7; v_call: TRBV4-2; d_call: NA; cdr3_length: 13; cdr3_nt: TGTGCCAGCAGCCAAGTGGTCGTCTACGAGCAGTACTTC; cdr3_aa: CASSQVVVYEQYF
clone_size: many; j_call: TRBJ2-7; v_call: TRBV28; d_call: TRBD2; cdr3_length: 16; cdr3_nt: TGTGCCAGCAGCACCCCGCGGGTAGCGGGGACCTACGAGCAGTACTTC; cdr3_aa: CASSTPRVAGTYEQYF